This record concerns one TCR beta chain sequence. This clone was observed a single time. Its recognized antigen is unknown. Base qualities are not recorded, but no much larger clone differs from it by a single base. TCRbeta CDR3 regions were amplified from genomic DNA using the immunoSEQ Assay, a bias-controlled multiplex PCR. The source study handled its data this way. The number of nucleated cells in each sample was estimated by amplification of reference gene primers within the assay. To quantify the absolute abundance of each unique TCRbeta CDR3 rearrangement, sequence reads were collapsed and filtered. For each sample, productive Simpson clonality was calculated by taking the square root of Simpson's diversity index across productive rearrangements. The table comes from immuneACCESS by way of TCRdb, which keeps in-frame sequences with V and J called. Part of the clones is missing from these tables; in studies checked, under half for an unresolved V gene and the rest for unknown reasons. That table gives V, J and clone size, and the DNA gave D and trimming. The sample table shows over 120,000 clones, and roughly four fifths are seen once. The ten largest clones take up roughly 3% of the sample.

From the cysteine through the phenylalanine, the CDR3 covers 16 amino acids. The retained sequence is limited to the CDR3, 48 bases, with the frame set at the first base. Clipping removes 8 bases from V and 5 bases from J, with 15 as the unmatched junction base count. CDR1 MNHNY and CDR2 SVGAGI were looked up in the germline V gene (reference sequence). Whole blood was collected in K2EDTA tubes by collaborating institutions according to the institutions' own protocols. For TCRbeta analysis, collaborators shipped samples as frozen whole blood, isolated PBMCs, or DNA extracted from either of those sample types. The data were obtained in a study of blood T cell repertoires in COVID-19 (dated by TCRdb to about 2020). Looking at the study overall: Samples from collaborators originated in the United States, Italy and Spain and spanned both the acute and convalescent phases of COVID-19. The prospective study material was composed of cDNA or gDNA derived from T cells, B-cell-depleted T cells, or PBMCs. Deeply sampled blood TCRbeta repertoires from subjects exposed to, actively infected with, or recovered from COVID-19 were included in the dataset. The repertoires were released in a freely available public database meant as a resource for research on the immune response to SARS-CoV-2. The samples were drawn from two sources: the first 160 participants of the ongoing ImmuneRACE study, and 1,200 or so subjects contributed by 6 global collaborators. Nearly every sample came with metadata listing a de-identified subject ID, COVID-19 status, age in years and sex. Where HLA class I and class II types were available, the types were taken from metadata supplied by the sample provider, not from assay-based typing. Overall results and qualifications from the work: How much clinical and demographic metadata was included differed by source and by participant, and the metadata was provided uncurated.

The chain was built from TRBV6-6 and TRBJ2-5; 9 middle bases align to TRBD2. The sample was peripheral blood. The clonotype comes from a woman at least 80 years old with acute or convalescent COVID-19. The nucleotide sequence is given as TGTGCCAGCCTTTTTGGCGGGGGGGCCCCCGGTGAGACCCAGTACTTC. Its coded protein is CASLFGGGAPGETQYF.